This T cell receptor beta chain appears in the sequencing data of a study of shared clonotypes between healthy human individuals. As for the study in general: Researchers drew samples from two women and a few men aged 18 to 49. Overall study findings and caveats: The study generally estimated greater richness for naive than memory subsets.

The germline gives CDR1 MGHRA, CDR2 YSYEKL. V was clipped by 1 base and J by 3 bases; unmatched bases: 6. This CDR3 is 16 amino acids long. Once extracted for a subset, genomic DNA was divided evenly among several immunoSEQ plates. Only in-frame clones appear in the TCRdb table, and some are missing; sequencing was by immunoSEQ multiplex PCR. The sample holds millions of clones, under 95% seen once. Regarding this clone: Its antigen is unknown.

Naivety among CD8 cells was defined by CD45RO negativity and positive CCR7 selection, thereby excluding terminally differentiated effector memory CD45RA+ cells. This chain connects TRBV4-1 to TRBJ2-3; 8 positions agree with TRBD1. The sample comprised naive CD8+ T cells from PBMCs. The source of this sequence is a man aged 18 to 30 in good health. Some clones in this sample may be carry-over from other donors' samples. Written as DNA, the CDR3 is TGCGCCAGCAGCCAAGTCGAGACAGGGGTTACAGATACGCAGTATTTT. Its translation is CASSQVETGVTDTQYF.